The 24 T cell receptor beta chains given below trace back to one sample, sequenced in a study of blood T cell repertoires in COVID-19. Sequenced by immunoSEQ multiplex PCR; TCRdb stores in-frame clones only, minus some. The sample carries some 250,000 clones, 80% to 85% recorded once. The material sequenced was peripheral blood. The receptors come from a woman aged 18-30 years with acute or convalescent COVID-19.

The chain links TRBV2 to TRBJ1-5, with 9 bases fitting TRBD1. The CDR3 is 14 residues long. V dropped 6 bases and J dropped 10; count of bases not matched to a gene: 10. CDR1 and CDR2 from the germline V gene are SNHLY and FYNNEI. The CDR3 is CASRAGTGTFPQHF. CDR3 sequence (DNA): TGTGCCAGCAGGGCCGGGACAGGGACTTTTCCCCAGCATTTT.

CDR3 sequence reads: CASRLAVLGGEQFF. The CDR3 DNA reads TGTGCCAGCAGACTAGCGGTACTGGGGGGTGAGCAGTTCTTC. J is TRBJ2-1 and V is TRBV28, with 8 bases identical to TRBD2. The CDR3 is made up of 14 amino acids. Germline CDR1 is MDHEN and CDR2 is SYDVKM. The ends lost 6 bases at V and 9 bases at J; junction bases unmatched: 10.

The chain links TRBV10-2 to TRBJ2-7, with unresolved D. V was pared by 3 bases and J by 4 bases, with 7 bases between. Germline assignment: CDR1 WSHSY and CDR2 SAAADI. There are 12 residues in the CDR3. In DNA, the CDR3 is TGCGCCAGCAGTGATTTTTCGTACGAGCAGTACTTC. As protein: CASSDFSYEQYF.

The chain carries TRBV27 and TRBJ2-1; 9 nucleotides line up with TRBD2. With V trimmed by 5 bases and J by 9 bases, 5 bases remained unmatched. The germline CDR1 and CDR2 sequences are MNHEY and SMNVEV (reference sequence). The CDR3 length is 13 residues. CDR3 amino acids: CASSPGLAGEQFF. Written as DNA, the CDR3 is TGTGCCAGCAGTCCGGGACTAGCTGGTGAGCAGTTCTTC.

The chain joins TRBV6-4 to TRBJ1-5, with D perhaps TRBD1 (5 bases). Looked up from germline, CDR1 is MRHNA and CDR2 is SNTAGT. The CDR3 is 13 amino acids. V lost 2 bases to trimming and J lost 6 bases, with 8 bases between them. CDR3 DNA sequence: TGTGCCAGCAGTGACAGGGGAGGTCAGCCCCAGCATTTT. As protein: CASSDRGGQPQHF.

For the CDR3, the DNA is TGTGCCAGCAGTTTTCGTGCTAGCGGGATGGCAAATGAGCAGTTCTTC. Protein: CASSFRASGMANEQFF. The J gene is TRBJ2-1, the V gene TRBV28; 9 nucleotides line up with TRBD2. V was pared by 3 bases and J by 7 bases, with 10 bases of the junction left unmatched. The CDR3 has 16 residues. Per germline, CDR1 MDHEN and CDR2 SYDVKM.

The chain has TRBV5-1 and TRBJ2-1, with 8 nucleotides matching TRBD2. Germline assignment: CDR1 SGHRS and CDR2 YFSETQ. The junction had 8 bases not matched to a gene; V was cut back by 3 bases and J by 0 bases. CDR3 size: 17 residues. This CDR3 reads CASSYWTSRSSYNEQFF. CDR3 nucleotide sequence: TGCGCCAGCAGCTATTGGACTAGCCGAAGCTCCTACAATGAGCAGTTCTTC.

The chain recombines TRBV6-2 or TRBV6-3 with TRBJ1-1; 7 nucleotides match TRBD1. V lost 6 bases and J lost 0; bases outside the gene matches: 10. Germline V gives CDR1 MNHEY, CDR2 SVGEGT. CDR3 length: 16 amino acids. In DNA, the CDR3 is TGTGCCAGCAGCCCTTGGGCAGGGGGTTTGAACACTGAAGCTTTCTTT. Amino acids: CASSPWAGGLNTEAFF.

The rearrangement uses TRBV6-6 and TRBJ2-7; 11 nucleotides match TRBD2. The junction had 3 bases not matched to a gene; V was cut back by 4 bases and J by 4 bases. The CDR3 runs to 14 residues. Looked up from germline, CDR1 is MNHNY and CDR2 is SVGAGI (reference sequence). Here the CDR3 DNA reads TGTGCCAGCAGTTCGACTAGCGGGATTTACGAGCAGTACTTC. Translating it yields CASSSTSGIYEQYF.

Only a few counts were recorded for this clone. The CDR3 is CASSRANSPLHF. The CDR3 nucleotides are TGTGCCAGTAGCCGCGCGAATTCACCCCTCCACTTT. The chain employs TRBV19 and TRBJ1-6; no clear D gene. The germline CDR1 and CDR2 sequences are LNHDA and SQIVND (reference sequence). The CDR3 totals 12 residues. V lost 6 bases, J lost 7 bases, and 7 bases lay in between.

V usage is TRBV27 and J usage is TRBJ1-2, with 8 bases lining up with TRBD1. The germline gives CDR1 MNHEY, CDR2 SMNVEV (reference sequence). CDR3 length equals 13 residues. V dropped 5 bases and J dropped 7; count of bases not matched to a gene: 6. The CDR3 DNA reads TGTGCCAGCAGTGCGCAGGGGGCGGCTGGCTACACCTTC. This sequence encodes CASSAQGAAGYTF.

The chain joins TRBV28 to TRBJ1-2; 9 bases are a match to TRBD1. The CDR3 consists of 15 residues. V gave up 4 bases and J gave up 6 bases; unmatched junction bases: 9. CDR1 is MDHEN, CDR2 SYDVKM, per germline. CDR3 in amino acids: CASSYLPGQGDGYTF. Written as DNA, the CDR3 is TGTGCCAGCAGTTACCTCCCGGGACAGGGCGATGGCTACACCTTC.

The V call is TRBV6-2 or TRBV6-3, the J call TRBJ2-7; no definite D call. Germline CDR1 MNHEY, CDR2 SVGEGT. Trimming stripped 4 bases from V and 3 bases from J, with 10 bases between. The CDR3 loop spans 13 amino acids. The CDR3 DNA sequence: TGTGCCAGCAGTTCCCCCGACAACTACGAGCAGTACTTC. As protein: CASSSPDNYEQYF.

The genes are TRBV7-2 and TRBJ2-4, with D perhaps TRBD2 (5 bases). The CDR3 length is 16 residues. Between the trimmed V and J ends, which lost 5 bases and 7 bases, there was a span of 21 bases. CDR1 is SGHTA, CDR2 FQGNSA, per germline. CDR3 bases: TGTGCCAGCAGCCACAAACCTACCGGGGTCAGGAACATTCAGTACTTC. It is translated as CASSHKPTGVRNIQYF.

This clone was counted once. The chain couples TRBV19 to TRBJ2-7; 7 bases match TRBD2. Germline V gene sequence: CDR1 LNHDA, CDR2 SQIVND (reference sequence). Germline trimming cut 3 bases from V and 0 bases from J; bases unmatched to any gene: 5. CDR3 length: 15 residues. The CDR3 reads CASSIRGGSSYEQYF. In DNA form, the CDR3 reads TGTGCCAGTAGTATTCGTGGCGGGAGCTCCTACGAGCAGTACTTC.

The J gene is TRBJ2-7, the V gene TRBV28; 8 bases match TRBD1. The CDR3 is 17 residues long. Unmatched junction bases numbered 13, after V lost 3 bases and J lost 3 bases. Germline V gene sequence: CDR1 MDHEN, CDR2 SYDVKM. CDR3 coding DNA: TGTGCCAGCAGTTTCGACCGGACAGGGAGTTCCTTCTACGAGCAGTACTTC. This encodes CASSFDRTGSSFYEQYF.

This chain joins TRBV14 and TRBJ2-1, with 8 bases identical to TRBD2. CDR1 and CDR2 from the germline V gene are SGHDN and FVKESK. The CDR3 has 17 residues. With 1 base clipped from V and 2 bases from J, the junction kept 7 bases outside the gene matches. The CDR3 sequence is CASSQGEGGRPYNEQFF. The DNA for the CDR3 is TGTGCCAGCAGCCAAGGGGAGGGCGGGAGGCCCTACAATGAGCAGTTCTTC.

This chain uses TRBV3-1 (or the pseudogene TRBV3-2) with TRBJ2-1; perhaps TRBD1 as D (6 bases). CDR3 length equals 16 residues. V was pared by 6 bases and J by 6 bases, with 21 bases between. CDR1 and CDR2 (germline): LGHDT, YNNKEL (reference sequence). CDR3 sequence reads: CASSIRGHPCFNEQFF. As DNA, the CDR3 is TGTGCCAGCAGTATTAGGGGACACCCCTGTTTCAATGAGCAGTTCTTC.

The V call is TRBV13, the J call TRBJ2-1, with D perhaps matching TRBD2 (6 bases). V was trimmed by 3 bases and J by 3 bases, leaving 12 bases between them. CDR1 and CDR2 (germline): PRHDT, FYEKMQ (reference sequence). This CDR3 has 15 amino acids. The CDR3 reads CASSFSGARYNEQFF. CDR3 coding DNA: TGTGCCAGCAGCTTTTCGGGAGCGCGCTACAATGAGCAGTTCTTC.

This chain joins TRBV3-1 (or the pseudogene TRBV3-2) and TRBJ2-3; 8 positions agree with TRBD2. Germline V gene data show CDR1 as LGHDT and CDR2 as YNNKEL (reference sequence). J gave up 11 bases and V 0 bases, and 16 bases lay outside the gene matches. CDR3 length: 17 amino acids. The CDR3, as DNA: TGTGCCAGCAGCCAAGATCGGGGGGGCAGGAGCGTGATCGGGCAGTATTTT. Protein product: CASSQDRGGRSVIGQYF.

The rearrangement links TRBV24-1 to TRBJ2-1; 8 positions match TRBD2. CDR1 and CDR2 from the germline V gene are KGHDR and SFDVKD. The CDR3 has 16 residues. Trimming removed 4 bases from V and 7 bases from J; junction bases left unmatched: 11. The CDR3 protein is CATSEPRSGRRNEQFF. In DNA form, the CDR3 reads TGTGCCACCAGTGAGCCCCGCAGCGGGAGAAGGAATGAGCAGTTCTTC.

The chain combines TRBV6-6 with TRBJ1-5; TRBD1 agrees at 8 bases. V lost 6 bases and J lost 2; bases outside the gene matches: 3. CDR3 length: 14 amino acids. The germline V gene has CDR1 MNHNY and CDR2 SVGAGI (reference sequence). The CDR3 protein is CASSGQGGNQPQHF. CDR3 DNA sequence: TGTGCCAGCAGCGGACAGGGTGGCAATCAGCCCCAGCATTTT.

The J gene is TRBJ1-1, the V gene TRBV12-3 or TRBV12-4; no reliable D call. The CDR3 contains 12 residues. V gave up 5 bases and J gave up 5 bases, with 9 bases separating them. The DNA for the CDR3 is TGTGCCAGCAGTGGAGCCGGGACTGAAGCTTTCTTT. This codes for CASSGAGTEAFF.

The V gene is TRBV6-6, the J gene TRBJ2-7; weak D call: TRBD2 (6 bases). Trimming removed 6 bases from V and 4 bases from J, with 13 bases in between. This CDR3 has 13 amino acids. The germline gives CDR1 MNHNY, CDR2 SVGAGI (reference sequence). The CDR3 reads CASSPWGEYEQYF. The CDR3 nucleotides are TGTGCCAGCAGCCCCTGGGGGGAATACGAGCAGTACTTC.